This record concerns one T cell receptor beta chain sequence. The specificity of this receptor is unknown. Base qualities are not provided; no much larger clone lies one nucleotide away. The method was the immunoSEQ multiplex PCR assay. For the multiplex PCR, a mixture combining 60 forward primers for TCR Vbeta segments and 13 reverse primers for TCR Jbeta segments was used. Amplification of the CDR3 region of rearranged TCR beta genes was performed with a multiplex PCR assay on genomic DNA. On the Illumina HiSeq System, the amplified TCR beta libraries were sequenced as 87-base-pair reads. Turning to the authors' computational methods: In a later analysis, some 80 million unique TCR beta chains were counted across the roughly 610 repertoires, and roughly 11 million of these chains were shared by at least two donors. A nearest-neighbor algorithm error-corrected the raw reads and collapsed the reads into unique sequences, merging closely related sequences to remove PCR and sequencing errors. To assign V, D and J gene segments, CDR3 sequences were aligned to IMGT reference sequences. For a sequence to be retained, at least a six-nucleotide match to both a V gene segment and a J gene segment was required. A rearrangement counted as productive if the CDR3 had no stop codons and remained in frame with V and J, and every other rearrangement counted as non-productive. CDR3 was defined by IMGT convention, running from the second conserved V-encoded cysteine to the conserved J-encoded phenylalanine. In an earlier analysis of approximately 590 of the donors, sequences lacking an unambiguous match to a single V gene segment were excluded. In an earlier analysis of 500 to 750 of the donors, V segments were called functional above 56.7% productive rearrangements and were called segregating when the between-donor standard deviation exceeded 5%. A statistical classification framework was built for diagnosing cytomegalovirus status from the catalog of TCR beta chain sequences. A later analysis assigned V and J genes by comparing TCR nucleotide sequences with IMGT/GENE-DB human TR gene sequences. In a later analysis, CDR3 sequences and most-parsimonious VDJ recombination scenarios were assigned using the TCRdist pipeline. A later analysis defined each TCR beta chain by its CDR3 amino acid sequence plus V-gene family, and excluded reads lacking a unique V-gene family. To address suspected cross-contamination and a sequencing artifact, a later analysis removed under 600 highly shared, low-generation-probability nucleotide sequences. In a later analysis, a clonal expansion index for each public chain was calculated from normalized within-repertoire ranks of inferred template counts. Generation probabilities in a later analysis came from a VDJ recombination model fitted to out-of-frame rearrangements, and those results were checked against IGoR. In a later analysis, TCR-TCR, TCR-HLA and TCR-CMV co-occurrence was scored with hypergeometric tests, and a repertoire-size bias correction was applied to TCR pairs. A later analysis estimated false discovery rates by permuting HLA or CMV assignments 20 times. A later analysis grouped co-occurring TCRs with DBSCAN, adding TCRdist sequence similarity when clustering within HLA-allele-positive subsets. Co-occurrence clustering excluded repertoires with fewer than 30,000 or more than 120,000 public chains, plus five with anomalous nucleotide sharing. TCRdb mirrors the immuneACCESS table, restricted to in-frame sequences. Some clones are absent from its copies; in checked studies, under half trace to an unresolved V gene, and the reason for the others is unknown. V, J and clone size are those of that table, while D and trimming were read from the DNA. The sample records over 150,000 clones, roughly 85% of which are singletons. The top ten hold 1% of the sample.

The cohort was made up of about 670 healthy bone marrow donors. At the time of sampling, all cohort members were nominally healthy, though unrecorded immune exposures were likely present. The donor was CMV seronegative and belonged to the group of more than 300 seronegative cohort members. A peripheral blood sample was provided by each donor, and peripheral blood mononuclear cells were used for TCR beta sequencing. The Qiagen DNeasy Blood Extraction Kit was used to extract genomic DNA from the blood cell samples. The sample is drawn from a study of cytomegalovirus exposure and HLA in healthy donors (dated by TCRdb to 2015 to 2018). Background for the entire study: An earlier analysis of some 550 of the donors reported approximately 300 Gb of sequence data and 117 million unique TCR beta sequences from 150 million to 200 million T cells. Rather than drawing on any new phenotypic data, the later analysis identified candidate immune exposures from TCR beta sequences and the way those sequences occurred across donors. Genome-wide SNP genotypes for about 60% of the roughly 700 donors were used in a later genetic analysis, which treated that subset as a discovery cohort. A handful of DR-DQ haplotypes were treated as single units for association and clustering because of strong linkage in the cohort. On average, around 230,000 unique TCR beta nucleotide sequences were sequenced per donor among more than 350 genotyped donors of the cohort, with 15% to 20% of those sequences being non-productive. Class I and class II HLA loci were covered by the typing at four-digit resolution. The number of typed donors differed by locus: roughly 629-640 for A, B, C, DRB1 and DQB1; some 500 for DQA1; some 610 for DPA1; and some 470 for DPB1. Of the roughly 400 genotyped donors, over 70% fell in the genetic ancestry cluster associated with self-reported Caucasian donors. Using immunosequencing, the study profiled T cell repertoires from fewer than 700 subjects and related those repertoires to cytomegalovirus serostatus. High-throughput TCR immunosequencing, statistical association of individual TCRs with disease status, and machine learning were combined to predict cytomegalovirus infection status. A later analysis re-analyzed previously published TCR beta repertoires from 660 or so donors and added high-resolution HLA genotyping to study TCR occurrence patterns. An earlier analysis of fewer than 700 of the donors applied high-throughput TCR beta sequencing to assess whether each TCR beta V gene segment acted as functional or pseudogenic. Every discovery cohort repertoire had been produced on one sequencing platform. Alongside the repertoire data, information on donor age, sex, ethnicity and CMV serostatus was compiled. In addition to the first cohort of 650 to 800 subjects, a separate validation cohort of under 150 different subjects was used. Approximately 300 gigabases of sequencing data and tens of millions of unique TCR sequences made up an early release that covered fewer than 650 HLA-typed donors. The study was designed to test whether signatures of past pathogen exposure could be identified by cataloging public T cell receptors. General findings and caveats noted by the study authors: Immune exposure information for the cohort was limited to CMV serostatus. Because counts were too low, roughly 17 rarely observed V segments, including chromosome 9 orphons, were left out of the earlier analysis of a few hundred of the donors. The sequencing pipeline was judged likely to have produced a cluster of highly shared sequence variants as a technical artifact. In vitro tests confirmed that three of the cytomegalovirus-associated TCR beta chains recognize cytomegalovirus antigens. The classifier was reported to diagnose cytomegalovirus status with high specificity and sensitivity in both the original cohort and the validation cohort. A further reported finding was that TCR beta sequences accurately predicted the HLA-A and HLA-B alleles for most subjects in the first cohort. Because the 87-base-pair reads could not distinguish some IMGT-functional V segments, including TRBV6-2 and TRBV6-3, those segments were excluded. According to a later genetic analysis, donors in an Asian-associated ancestry cluster had fewer N-insertions in productive TCRs than the roughly 670-donor mean. Across donors, most TCR sequences were observed very rarely, whereas some public TCRs were present in many individuals. Most CMV-associated TCR beta chains appeared to be HLA-restricted in a later analysis, and the HLA associations seemed to be driven largely by CMV exposure. Assigning TCR associations to individual alleles was difficult when HLA alleles, especially DR and DQ, strongly co-occurred. In a later analysis, TCR association rates were found to vary across HLA loci, with the most associated TCRs seen for DRB1 alleles and the fewest for HLA-C alleles. The study listed over 150 TCR beta chains as associated with cytomegalovirus. Specific HLA alleles were associated with 18,000 or so TCR beta sequences at a false discovery rate of 0.05 in a later analysis. In this cohort, only TCR beta chains were sequenced, and detectable features were limited by the absence of alpha or paired-chain data. In an earlier analysis of roughly 560 of the donors, most TCR beta V segments were observed in productive rearrangements about 87% or about 30% of the time, broadly matching IMGT annotations. Because some donors lacked HLA typing at each locus, the association tests relied only on the typed subset. In a later analysis, several top co-occurrence clusters were reported to appear linked to parvovirus B19, influenza, CMV and Epstein-Barr virus. An association between a missense DCLRE1C variant and V-gene and J-gene trimming of TCR beta chains was found in a later genetic analysis and replicated in an independent cohort. The presence/absence analyses assumed that sequencing depth was roughly uniform across donors, and that assumption may not be true. The authors suggested that the approach could potentially be extended to other disease states and immunological phenotypes. Linkage disequilibrium might explain the correlated functional status among segregating V segments, but an unknown experimental factor could not be excluded. Compared with equally common non-associated chains, HLA-associated TCR beta chains in a later analysis were more clonally expanded and had lower generation probabilities.

CDR1 is given as WNHNN and CDR2 as SYGVQD, both from the germline V gene (reference sequence). The CDR3 goes from the cysteine to the phenylalanine over 16 residues. Only the CDR3 portion is preserved as DNA: 48 bases, with reading frame beginning at the first base. The germline V end is reduced by 3 bases and the J end by 5 bases; junction bases left unmatched: 7. The rearranged segments are TRBV10-1 and TRBJ2-1; 10 bases in between match TRBD1. This sequence was found in a boy aged 2 to 9 in good health and CMV-seronegative. Source material: PBMCs. CDR3 protein: CASSERQGALNNEQFF. Read as DNA, the sequence is TGCGCCAGCAGTGAAAGACAGGGGGCGCTTAACAATGAGCAGTTCTTC.